Below are 16 T cell receptor beta chains sequenced from a single sample in a study of vaccination and CD4 T cells after COVID-19. Treatment indicated: roughly 10-day PBMC culture with coronavirus spike peptide pools or control peptides (ViraFEST assay). Antigens of these TCRs are unknown. Researchers used the Oncomine TCR Beta short-read assay to sequence DNA from cultured CD4+ T cells. TCRdb re-called the PCR reads with MiXCR, one entry per CDR3 protein. Of 20,000 or so distinct CDR3 sequences detected, roughly 47% appear once; the ten largest clones hold less than 15%. Sequencing was done on a sample of cultured CD4+ T cells from blood. The receptors originated from a human donor with COVID-19.

The rearrangement uses TRBV30 and TRBJ1-1, with a weak D call TRBD1 (5 bases). Trimming removed 5 bases at V and 10 bases at J, with 17 bases between. The germline CDR1 and CDR2 sequences are GTSNPN and SVGIG (reference sequence). CDR3 length: 12 amino acids. CDR3 residues: CAWGRQSRGAFF. Written as DNA, the CDR3 is TGTGCCTGGGGCAGACAGAGCCGTGGAGCTTTCTTT.

This clonotype came up a few times. The chain links TRBV6-1 to TRBJ1-6; D remains unclear. Trimming took off 6 bases at V and 6 bases at J, with 15 bases between the two ends. The CDR3 covers 15 residues. Looked up from germline, CDR1 is MNHNS and CDR2 is SASEGT. CDR3 in amino acids: CASRSPEGGNSPLHF. The DNA of the CDR3 is TGTGCCAGCAGATCTCCCGAGGGAGGTAATTCACCCCTCCACTTT.

A few counts support this clonotype. V and J are TRBV7-9 and TRBJ2-2, with D possibly being TRBD1 (5 bases). The CDR3 is made up of 16 amino acids. Germline values: CDR1 SEHNR, CDR2 FQNEAQ (reference sequence). V lost 1 base and J 4 bases, leaving 13 bases between the germline ends. DNA of the CDR3: TGTGCCAGCAGCTTAGACCTCAGGGTTGGCACCGGGGAGCTGTTTTTT. Translated: CASSLDLRVGTGELFF.

This chain links TRBV2 with TRBJ1-3; D ambiguous. The CDR3 totals 17 residues. V gave up 6 bases and J gave up 0 bases, with 18 bases separating them. Per germline, CDR1 SNHLY and CDR2 FYNNEI. The CDR3 sequence: CASREPTGPSSGNTIYF. The CDR3 DNA reads as TGTGCCAGCAGAGAGCCTACCGGACCCAGCTCTGGAAACACCATATATTTT.

This chain links TRBV6-1 with TRBJ2-7; 7 nucleotides align to TRBD1. Per germline, CDR1 MNHNS and CDR2 SASEGT. This CDR3 is 15 amino acids long. Trimming at V came to 3 bases and at J to 7 bases, leaving 12 bases not matched to a gene. This CDR3 reads CASSDGTRSGGEQYF. CDR3 DNA sequence: TGTGCCAGCAGTGACGGTACTCGGTCAGGGGGAGAGCAGTACTTC.

The rearrangement uses TRBV20-1 and TRBJ1-6, with D possibly being TRBD1 (5 bases). The germline V gene encodes CDR1 DFQATT and CDR2 SNEGSKA (reference sequence). The CDR3 loop spans 16 amino acids. The V end lost 5 bases, the J end lost 4 bases, and 18 bases lay between the germline ends. The chain's CDR3 is CSAYRGAGRYNSPLHF. Here the CDR3 DNA reads TGCAGTGCTTATCGTGGAGCGGGGCGGTATAATTCACCCCTCCACTTT.

The rearrangement links TRBV7-2 to TRBJ2-5; D might be TRBD1 (5 bases). The V gene lost 5 bases and the J gene lost 5 bases, with 15 bases spanning the gap. Germline V gives CDR1 SGHTA, CDR2 FQGNSA. This CDR3 is built from 14 residues. CDR3 in amino acids: CASSPRRAGETQYF. The CDR3 DNA sequence: TGTGCCAGCAGCCCGCGCAGGGCCGGTGAGACCCAGTACTTC.

This clonotype showed up just a few times. V and J are TRBV28 and TRBJ1-2; the match to TRBD1 covers 7 bases. The V and J ends lost 7 bases and 0 bases, in that order; junction bases with no gene match: 5. Germline V gives CDR1 MDHEN, CDR2 SYDVKM. CDR3 length: 14 residues. The CDR3 region is CASNRGPPNYGYTF. CDR3 nucleotides: TGTGCCAGCAATAGGGGGCCCCCTAACTATGGCTACACCTTC.

There are a few counts of this clonotype. The chain recombines TRBV20-1 with TRBJ1-2; a weak D match, TRBD1 (5 bases). V was pared by 0 bases and J by 8 bases, with 19 bases between. CDR3 length: 15 amino acids. Looked up from germline, CDR1 is DFQATT and CDR2 is SNEGSKA (reference sequence). In nucleotides, the CDR3 is TGCAGTGCTAGAGATTGGGGGATCCCCTATGAGGGCTACACCTTC. Its protein is CSARDWGIPYEGYTF.

This clonotype has only a few counts. CDR3 amino acids: CASSLKGGDLRPSTDTQYF. Written as DNA, the CDR3 is TGTGCCAGCAGTTTAAAGGGGGGAGACCTACGGCCTAGCACAGATACGCAGTATTTT. This chain links TRBV27 with TRBJ2-3; the D call may be TRBD1 or TRBD2 (6 bases each). This CDR3 region has 19 residues. CDR1 is MNHEY, CDR2 SMNVEV, per germline (reference sequence). Trimming took 2 bases from V and 0 from J, leaving 21 bases between them.

This rearrangement joins TRBV15 to TRBJ2-1; D remains ambiguous. Germline CDR1 is LNHNV and CDR2 is YYDKDF (reference sequence). Trimming shortened V by 0 bases and J by 9 bases, and 12 bases separated the two germline ends. The CDR3 is 14 amino acids. The CDR3, as DNA: TGTGCCACCAGCAGAGACCGGGTGCTGTCTGAGCAGTTCTTC. Translated, it gives CATSRDRVLSEQFF. Full variable domain (outside the CDR3, taken from reference TRBV15 and TRBJ2-1): DAMVIQNPRYQVTQFGKPVTLSCSQTLNHNVMYWYQQKSSQAPKLLFHYYDKDFNNEADTPDNFQSRRPNTSFCFLDIRSPGLGDTAMYLCATSRDRVLSEQFFGPGTRLTVL.

This clonotype was seen only a few times. V is TRBV11-2 and J is TRBJ2-5, with D perhaps matching TRBD1 (5 bases). Trimming left V 0 bases short and J 4 bases short, with 12 bases between. The CDR3 consists of 15 residues. Germline V gene lookup returns CDR1 SGHAT and CDR2 FQNNGV. The CDR3 DNA follows: TGTGCCAGCAGCTTAGAAACGCTTAGGGGAGAGACCCAGTACTTC. It encodes CASSLETLRGETQYF.

The chain couples TRBV6-4 to TRBJ2-1, with 8 bases that match TRBD2. The CDR3 runs 14 residues. Germline V gene sequence: CDR1 MRHNA, CDR2 SNTAGT. Trimming at V came to 4 bases and at J to 7 bases, leaving 6 bases not matched to a gene. In DNA form, the CDR3 reads TGTGCCAGCAGTGTGGCGGGGGGTCGTAATGAGCAGTTCTTC. Protein sequence: CASSVAGGRNEQFF.

V usage is TRBV7-9 and J usage is TRBJ2-3; no clear D gene. The germline V gene encodes CDR1 SEHNR and CDR2 FQNEAQ (reference sequence). V lost 5 bases and J lost 4, with 10 bases in between. The CDR3 contains 13 residues. CDR3 sequence (DNA): TGTGCCAGCAGCCCTAGGACGGCAGATACGCAGTATTTT. This codes for CASSPRTADTQYF.

The CDR3 nucleotides are TGTGCCATCAGTGGGGGGTACGAGCAGTACTTC. Its translation: CAISGGYEQYF. The chain couples TRBV10-3 to TRBJ2-7; D may match TRBD1 or TRBD2 (5 bases each). The CDR3 length is 11 residues. V was pared by 4 bases and J by 4 bases, with 5 bases between. CDR1 and CDR2 from the germline V gene are ENHRY and SYGVKD.

The genes are TRBV6-1 and TRBJ1-6; D is ambiguous. The V end lost 7 bases, the J end lost 7 bases, and 11 bases lay between the germline ends. Germline CDR1 is MNHNS and CDR2 is SASEGT. CDR3 length: 13 residues. CDR3 sequence: CASTYTNNSPLHF. CDR3 sequence (DNA): TGTGCCAGCACATACACTAACAATTCACCCCTCCACTTT.